This T cell receptor (beta chain) was identified in a study of beta chain features in type 1 diabetes. Study-level findings and limits: Among patients with Type 1 diabetes, TCRB CDR3s were moderately but significantly shorter in every one of the four CD4+ subsets.

The whole isolated RNA underwent reverse transcription, so sequencing captured expressed TCRB transcripts. The repertoire was sequenced with immunoSEQ multiplex PCR; TCRdb's copy has only in-frame clones and lacks some. Of fewer than 400,000 clones detected, approximately 9.7% appear once; the ten largest clones hold 1%. This clone was recorded a few times. Its antigen is as yet unknown. One base separates it from a far larger clone, so it is likely a read error. This same CDR3 is encoded by further DNA sequences in the sample. Trimming left V 0 bases short and J 5 bases short, with 7 bases between. The germline gives CDR1 SGHTA, CDR2 FQGNSA. This CDR3 comprises 13 residues.

The sample was central memory CD4+ T cells from blood. The J gene is TRBJ2-5, the V gene TRBV7-2; D is possibly TRBD1 (5 bases). The clonotype originates from a young man with type 1 diabetes. The CDR3 DNA sequence: TGTGCCAGCAGCTTAGCGGGGCTGGAGACCCAGTACTTC. The encoded protein is CASSLAGLETQYF.